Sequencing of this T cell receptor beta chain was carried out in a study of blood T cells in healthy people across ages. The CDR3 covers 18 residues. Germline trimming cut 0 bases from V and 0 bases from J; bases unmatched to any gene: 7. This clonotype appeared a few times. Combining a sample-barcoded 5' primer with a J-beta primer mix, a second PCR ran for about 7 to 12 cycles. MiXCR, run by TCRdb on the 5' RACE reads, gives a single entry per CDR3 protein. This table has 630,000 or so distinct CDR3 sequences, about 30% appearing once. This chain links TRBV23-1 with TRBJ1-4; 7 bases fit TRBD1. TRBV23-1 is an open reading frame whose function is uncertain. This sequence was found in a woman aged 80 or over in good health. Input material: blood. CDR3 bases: TGCGCCAGCAGTCAATCTGGGACAGACAAAACAACTAATGAAAAACTGTTTTTT. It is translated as CASSQSGTDKTTNEKLFF.